Listed below are T cell receptor beta chains from one sample, sequenced in a study of T cell repertoires in cytomegalovirus infection. Via MiXCR, TCRdb re-called the reads, giving one row per CDR3 protein. This table has around 240,000 distinct CDR3 sequences, 22% appearing once. Material: CD8+ T cells from PBMCs. Source of these receptors: a human donor in good health (CMV status not recorded). Some clones in this sample may be carry-over from other donors' samples. The CDR3 runs from the conserved cysteine through the conserved F or W. D genes are given only for firm matches. Clone sizes are given selectively: once, few, many, or a class where the clone is expanded.

clone_size | d_call | j_call | v_call | cdr3_nt | cdr3_aa
few | TRBD1 | TRBJ1-5 | TRBV6-2/TRBV6-3 | TGTGCCAGCAGACAGGGGACTTATTATAGCAATCAGCCCCAGCATTTT | CASRQGTYYSNQPQHF
few | - | TRBJ1-1 | TRBV29-1 | TGCAGCGTTGACAGGGGTGGAATGAACACTGAAGCTTTCTTT | CSVDRGGMNTEAFF
- | TRBD2 | TRBJ2-5 | TRBV6-1 | TGTGCCAGCAGTGCCAGTAGCGGGAGCCCGGGAGAGACCCAGTACTTC | CASSASSGSPGETQYF
- | - | TRBJ2-2 | TRBV24-1 | TGTGCCACCAGTGATCCCGACAGGTTCACCGGGGAGCTGTTTTTT | CATSDPDRFTGELFF
- | - | TRBJ2-7 | TRBV11-3 | TGTGCCAGCAGCTTAAAGGGGCCAGGGCTACTCTACGAGCAGTACTTC | CASSLKGPGLLYEQYF
medium-sized | - | TRBJ2-1 | TRBV7-9 | TGTGCCAGCAGCCCCCAGGGGAGCTCCTACAATGAGCAGTTCTTC | CASSPQGSSYNEQFF
- | - | TRBJ2-1 | TRBV20-1 | TGCAGTGCTAGAGATTACGGAGGGGGCAGGAACTACAATGAGCAGTTCTTC | CSARDYGGGRNYNEQFF
few | TRBD1 | TRBJ1-2 | TRBV2 | TGTGCCAGCAGTGAAGAGGGGGGGACAGGGTATGGCTACACCTTC | CASSEEGGTGYGYTF
- | TRBD2 | TRBJ2-7 | TRBV27 | TGTGCCAGCAGTGGTCGACTAGCGGGGGACACCCCCTACGAGCAGTACTTC | CASSGRLAGDTPYEQYF
- | TRBD2 | TRBJ2-3 | TRBV2 | TGTGCCAGCAGTCCCATAGCGGGGGGGCCAGTGGATACGCAGTATTTT | CASSPIAGGPVDTQYF
- | - | TRBJ1-2 | TRBV29-1 | TGCAGCGTTGATTTTGTGGAAGGCTATGGCTACACCTTC | CSVDFVEGYGYTF
- | - | TRBJ2-7 | TRBV7-4 | TGTGCCAGCAGCATACGGAACCTCGAGCAGTACTTC | CASSIRNLEQYF
few | TRBD2 | TRBJ2-1 | TRBV3-1 | TGTGCCAGCGTAAAGACTAGCGGAGAGTACAATGAGCAGTTCTTC | CASVKTSGEYNEQFF
- | - | TRBJ1-3 | TRBV11-2 | TGTGCCAGCAGCTTACCGGACACCATATATTTT | CASSLPDTIYF
few | - | TRBJ1-6 | TRBV28 | TGTGCCAGCAGTTTAGGGGAGGGGGATTCACCCCTCCACTTT | CASSLGEGDSPLHF
many | TRBD1 | TRBJ1-5 | TRBV7-2 | TGTGCCAGCAGCTCTGCCCCGGGACAGTACAGGGATCAGCCCCAGCATTTT | CASSSAPGQYRDQPQHF
many | - | TRBJ2-7 | TRBV7-9 | TGTGCCAGCAGCTTGATCGGGACATCGGCCTCCTACGAGCAGTACTTC | CASSLIGTSASYEQYF
- | - | TRBJ2-3 | TRBV7-4 | TGTGCCAGCAGCTTAGAGGAGGGAGGGGACAATACGCAGTATTTT | CASSLEEGGDNTQYF
few | TRBD1 | TRBJ2-2 | TRBV7-3 | TGTGCCAGCAGCTTCGGGGACAGATTCACCGGGGAGCTGTTTTTT | CASSFGDRFTGELFF
- | - | TRBJ1-2 | TRBV11-2 | TGTGCCAGCAGCTTAGTCGAATATGGCTACACCTTC | CASSLVEYGYTF
- | TRBD1 | TRBJ2-3 | TRBV13 | TGTGCCAGCAGCGGACCCGGGACAGGGGGCACAGATACGCAGTATTTT | CASSGPGTGGTDTQYF
- | - | TRBJ2-1 | TRBV19 | TGTGCCAGTAGCCCCACTCGGGGCCAATCCTACAATGAGCAGTTCTTC | CASSPTRGQSYNEQFF